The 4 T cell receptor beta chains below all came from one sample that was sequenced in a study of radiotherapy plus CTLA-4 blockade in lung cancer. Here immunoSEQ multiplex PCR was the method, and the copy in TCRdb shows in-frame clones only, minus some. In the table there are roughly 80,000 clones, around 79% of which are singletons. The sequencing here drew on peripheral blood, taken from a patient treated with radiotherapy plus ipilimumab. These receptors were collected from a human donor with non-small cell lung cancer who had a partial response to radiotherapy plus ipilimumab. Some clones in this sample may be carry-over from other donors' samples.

CDR3 in DNA: TGTGCCAGCACCCCCGACAGGGCCGGCTACACCTTC. Protein: CASTPDRAGYTF. The V and J genes are TRBV2 and TRBJ1-2; 7 bases line up with TRBD1. This CDR3 is 12 amino acids long. With 7 bases clipped from V and 8 bases from J, the junction kept 7 bases outside the gene matches. The germline V gene encodes CDR1 SNHLY and CDR2 FYNNEI.

CDR3 nucleotide sequence: TGTGCCAGCAGCACAGGGGACACTGAAGCTTTCTTT. This gives the protein CASSTGDTEAFF. The rearrangement joins TRBV7-8 to TRBJ1-1, with 7 bases matching TRBD1. J gave up 3 bases and V 5 bases, and 0 bases lay outside the gene matches. This CDR3 region has 12 residues. Per germline, CDR1 SGHVS and CDR2 FQNEAQ.

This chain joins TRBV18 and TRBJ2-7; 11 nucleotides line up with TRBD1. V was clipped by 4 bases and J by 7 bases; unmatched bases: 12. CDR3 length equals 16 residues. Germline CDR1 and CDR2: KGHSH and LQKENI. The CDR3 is CASSQLGQGAPGEQYF. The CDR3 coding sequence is TGTGCCAGCTCACAGTTAGGACAGGGGGCGCCGGGGGAGCAGTACTTC.

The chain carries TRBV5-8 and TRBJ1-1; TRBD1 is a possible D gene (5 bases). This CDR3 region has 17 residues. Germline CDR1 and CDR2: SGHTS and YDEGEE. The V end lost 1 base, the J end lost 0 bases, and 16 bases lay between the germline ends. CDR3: CASSLRAGGVMNTEAFF. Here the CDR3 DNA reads TGTGCCAGCAGCTTGCGCGCTGGAGGGGTCATGAACACTGAAGCTTTCTTT.